This passage covers 13 T cell receptor beta chains from one sample sequenced in a study (dated by TCRdb to the mid-2010s). Library construction relied on 5' RACE. TCRdb records Illumina HiSeq 2000 as the sequencer. TCRdb took the public reads, trimmed them with fastp at Q25, ran MiXCR for clone calling and kept in-frame beta chains. When rows share a CDR3 protein, they turn into one entry using the most common DNA and genes. The sample includes around 550 distinct CDR3 sequences, with 9.2% observed a single time. The ten largest clones take up roughly a fifth of the sample. Sequenced: central memory T cells from blood PBMCs. This sample's cell subset or site label indicates: central memory CD4+ T cells. These receptors were collected from a male donor with HIV.

The genes are TRBV10-1 and TRBJ2-7; weak D call: TRBD1 (6 bases). Germline-derived CDR1 and CDR2 are WNHNN and SYGVQD (reference sequence). V shed 3 bases and J shed 4 bases, with 16 bases lying between them. CDR3 size: 15 residues. CDR3: CASSERGRGVYEQYF. CDR3 sequence (DNA): TGCGCCAGCAGTGAAAGGGGCAGGGGAGTGTACGAGCAGTACTTC.

This clonotype was found a few times. V is TRBV28 and J is TRBJ1-4; 11 nucleotides match TRBD1. Germline trimming cut 5 bases from V and 7 bases from J; bases unmatched to any gene: 6. The length of the CDR3 is 15 residues. The germline CDR1 and CDR2 sequences are MDHEN and SYDVKM. The chain's CDR3 is CASSQPGQGVEKLFF. The CDR3, as DNA: TGTGCCAGCAGTCAGCCGGGACAGGGGGTTGAAAAACTGTTTTTT.

The chain combines TRBV7-9 with TRBJ1-6, with D perhaps matching TRBD1 (5 bases). V was shortened by 0 bases and J by 6 bases, with 15 bases between the two germline ends. The CDR3 length is 17 residues. Germline V gene lookup returns CDR1 SEHNR and CDR2 FQNEAQ (reference sequence). CDR3 in DNA: TGTGCCAGCAGCTTAGCGGTGCCAGGGCGACCTAATTCACCCCTCCACTTT. Amino acids: CASSLAVPGRPNSPLHF.

This sequence joins TRBV12-3 or TRBV12-4 and TRBJ2-2; a possible D gene is TRBD1 (5 bases). This CDR3 has 14 residues. The V end was cut by 4 bases, the J end by 0 bases, with 6 bases between. CDR3 in amino acids: CASSSGSNTGELFF. In nucleotides, the CDR3 is TGTGCCAGCAGTTCAGGGTCGAACACCGGGGAGCTGTTTTTT.

The chain links TRBV7-2 to TRBJ2-7; D unresolved. Germline V lookup: CDR1 SGHTA, CDR2 FQGNSA. Trimming stripped 5 bases from V and 3 bases from J, with 8 bases between. CDR3 length equals 12 residues. CDR3: CASSTSYYEQYF. The CDR3 nucleotides read TGTGCCAGCAGCACCAGTTACTACGAGCAGTACTTC. Based on the CDR3 plus reference TRBV7-2 and TRBJ2-7, the full variable domain is GAGVSQSPSNKVTEKGKDVELRCDPISGHTALYWYRQSLGQGLEFLIYFQGNSAPDKSGLPSDRFSAERTGGSVSTLTIQRTQQEDSAVYLCASSTSYYEQYFGPGTRLTVT.

This clonotype was counted between two and nine times. This chain links TRBV11-1 with TRBJ1-3; no firm D call. V lost 0 bases and J lost 0, with 9 bases in between. The CDR3 has 16 residues. Germline CDR1 and CDR2: SGHAT and FQDESV (reference sequence). In DNA, the CDR3 is TGTGCCAGCAGCTTAGCAGGGTCATACTCTGGAAACACCATATATTTT. Amino acid sequence: CASSLAGSYSGNTIYF.

This clonotype has just a few counts. The chain carries TRBV4-1 and TRBJ1-3; D is uncertain. Germline V gene data show CDR1 as MGHRA and CDR2 as YSYEKL. V lost 1 base and J lost 4, with 5 bases in between. This CDR3 comprises 13 residues. The CDR3 loop is CASSQVPGNTIYF. The CDR3 nucleotides read TGCGCCAGCAGCCAAGTGCCCGGAAACACCATATATTTT.

This clonotype is large by share. The chain has TRBV29-1 and TRBJ2-7; no clear D. This CDR3 has 13 residues. Germline assignment: CDR1 SQVTM and CDR2 ANQGSEA. The V end was cut by 5 bases, the J end by 7 bases, with 18 bases between. The CDR3 nucleotides are TGCAGCGTTACTCCCCAGGTCTGGGAAGAGCAGTACTTC. Protein: CSVTPQVWEEQYF.

The V call is TRBV7-2, the J call TRBJ1-1; D might be TRBD1 (5 bases). Trimming pared 2 bases from V and 5 bases from J, leaving 12 bases between. The CDR3 covers 14 residues. Germline assignment: CDR1 SGHTA and CDR2 FQGNSA. This CDR3 is CASSLQGWETEAFF. CDR3 nucleotides: TGTGCCAGCAGCTTACAGGGTTGGGAAACTGAAGCTTTCTTT.

This clonotype turned up a few times. The CDR3: CATSREAVGQANQPQHF. The CDR3 DNA reads TGTGCCACCAGCAGAGAGGCAGTGGGCCAGGCAAATCAGCCCCAGCATTTT. The chain combines TRBV15 with TRBJ1-5; D is unresolved. Germline assignment: CDR1 LNHNV and CDR2 YYDKDF (reference sequence). The ends were cut back, 0 bases at V and 4 bases at J, with 16 bases in the middle. The CDR3 extends over 17 amino acids.

This clonotype was seen more than once but under ten times. V is TRBV20-1 and J is TRBJ1-1; D ambiguous. The CDR3 has 11 amino acids. The germline V and J ends were trimmed by 3 bases and 6 bases, with 8 bases remaining between them. CDR1 and CDR2 (germline): DFQATT, SNEGSKA (reference sequence). The CDR3 spells CSASPIPEAFF. Written as DNA, the CDR3 is TGCAGTGCTAGTCCGATCCCTGAAGCTTTCTTT.

This clonotype ranks as large (0.1 to 1%). The J gene is TRBJ1-6, the V gene TRBV5-6; 7 bases fit TRBD1. Germline values: CDR1 SGHDT, CDR2 YYEEEE. The junction had 2 bases not matched to a gene; V was cut back by 4 bases and J by 7 bases. This CDR3 spans 13 amino acids. CDR3 nucleotide sequence: TGTGCCAGCAGCACGACAGGGAATTCACCCCTCCACTTT. This codes for CASSTTGNSPLHF.

The chain has TRBV30 and TRBJ2-1; no firm D call. The length of the CDR3 is 13 residues. CDR1 GTSNPN and CDR2 SVGIG come from the germline V gene (reference sequence). V was cut by 0 bases and J by 4 bases, with 7 bases left in between. The CDR3: CAWSVAAYNEQFF. As DNA, the CDR3 is TGTGCCTGGAGTGTGGCGGCTTACAATGAGCAGTTCTTC.